This is a list of T cell receptor beta chains from one sample in a study of PD-1 blockade in classical Hodgkin lymphoma. Produced via immunoSEQ multiplex PCR; TCRdb's table is partial and in-frame only. Here the sample spans about 22,000 clones, over 60% being singletons. The sample here was peripheral blood mononuclear cells (PBMCs), taken before the second cycle of nivolumab. The source is a human donor with classical Hodgkin lymphoma. The CDR3 runs from the conserved cysteine through the conserved F or W. A D gene is named only where the DNA matches it firmly. Clone size appears in some rows only: once, few, many, or a class for an expanded clone.

TRBJ1-4,14,-,TRBV19,-,CASITSVGGEKLFF,TGTGCCAGTATCACTTCAGTTGGAGGCGAAAAACTGTTTTTT
TRBJ1-6,14,-,TRBV5-1,-,CASSERGVGAPLHF,TGCGCCAGCAGCGAACGAGGGGTCGGAGCACCCCTCCACTTT
TRBJ2-1,15,-,TRBV19,-,CASSTQAGSYNEQFF,TGTGCCAGTAGTACGCAAGCAGGCTCCTACAATGAGCAGTTCTTC
TRBJ2-2,14,-,TRBV19,-,CASSIGSNTGELFF,TGTGCCAGTAGTATAGGTTCTAACACCGGGGAGCTGTTTTTT
TRBJ2-1,16,TRBD1,TRBV19,-,CASSKRGGTGYNEQFF,TGTGCCAGTAGCAAACGGGGTGGGACAGGATACAATGAGCAGTTCTTC
TRBJ2-3,11,-,TRBV27,few,CASSSGDTQYF,TGTGCCAGCAGTAGCGGAGATACGCAGTATTTT
TRBJ1-2,18,-,TRBV28,-,CASSLTIPFGGGAYGYTF,TGTGCCAGCAGTTTGACGATCCCCTTCGGGGGAGGAGCCTATGGCTACACCTTC
TRBJ2-2,15,-,TRBV5-1,-,CASSFSGANTGELFF,TGCGCCAGCAGCTTCTCGGGGGCGAACACCGGGGAGCTGTTTTTT
TRBJ2-7,13,-,TRBV5-4,-,CASSRDSTYEQYF,TGTGCCAGCAGCCGAGACTCAACCTACGAGCAGTACTTC
TRBJ2-6,15,-,TRBV5-1,-,CASSPGGSGANVLTF,TGCGCCAGCAGCCCCGGGGGATCTGGGGCCAACGTCCTGACTTTC
TRBJ2-1,14,-,TRBV11-3,-,CASSLGGGPNEQFF,TGTGCCAGCAGCTTAGGGGGCGGCCCCAATGAGCAGTTCTTC
TRBJ2-7,13,-,TRBV9,-,CASSVVPDGEQYF,TGTGCCAGCAGCGTAGTCCCCGACGGGGAGCAGTACTTC
TRBJ2-3,20,TRBD2,TRBV7-8,-,CASSLARAGDYLPPTDTQYF,TGTGCCAGCAGCTTAGCGCGGGCGGGGGATTACCTCCCCCCCACAGATACGCAGTATTTT
TRBJ2-5,15,TRBD2,TRBV5-4,few,CASSLGPAGGETQYF,TGTGCCAGCAGCTTGGGTCCAGCGGGAGGGGAGACCCAGTACTTC
TRBJ2-3,15,TRBD1,TRBV10-3,-,CAISDPGGFTDTQYF,TGTGCCATCAGTGATCCAGGGGGTTTCACAGATACGCAGTATTTT
TRBJ2-1,16,TRBD2,TRBV9,-,CASSADRTSGNNEQFF,TGTGCCAGCAGCGCCGACCGGACTAGCGGTAACAATGAGCAGTTCTTC
TRBJ1-2,13,-,TRBV7-2,-,CASSSERSYGYTF,TGTGCCAGCAGCTCAGAACGTAGCTATGGCTACACCTTC
TRBJ1-2,16,TRBD1,TRBV15,-,CATSRVAGGGNYGYTF,TGTGCCACCAGCAGAGTTGCAGGGGGAGGTAACTATGGCTACACCTTC
TRBJ2-5,12,TRBD2,TRBV29-1,-,CSVVAGEETQYF,TGCAGCGTAGTAGCGGGGGAAGAGACCCAGTACTTC
TRBJ2-3,15,TRBD2,TRBV18,-,CASSPSGNGADTQYF,TGTGCCAGCTCACCTAGCGGGAACGGGGCAGATACGCAGTATTTT
TRBJ1-5,16,TRBD1,TRBV19,-,CASRNQGAYSNQPQHF,TGTGCCAGTCGGAACCAGGGGGCTTATAGCAATCAGCCCCAGCATTTT
TRBJ2-7,14,-,TRBV6-1,-,CASQANHLTYEQYF,TGTGCCAGCCAGGCCAACCACCTCACCTACGAGCAGTACTTC
TRBJ1-1,14,TRBD1,TRBV5-8,-,CASSLGTGSTEAFF,TGTGCCAGCAGCTTGGGGACAGGAAGCACTGAAGCTTTCTTT
TRBJ1-1,14,TRBD1,TRBV6-6,-,CASSYETGATEAFF,TGTGCCAGCAGTTATGAGACAGGGGCCACTGAAGCTTTCTTT
TRBJ1-5,15,-,TRBV7-9,-,CASSLGGPTYEPQHF,TGTGCCAGCAGCTTAGGGGGGCCCACCTATGAGCCCCAGCATTTT
TRBJ2-7,17,TRBD2,TRBV18,-,CASSPTRTSGNWYEQYF,TGTGCCAGCTCACCTACCAGGACTAGCGGGAACTGGTACGAGCAGTACTTC
TRBJ2-7,12,-,TRBV27,once,CASRGPGAWQYF,TGTGCCAGCAGGGGACCAGGGGCTTGGCAGTACTTC
TRBJ2-2,15,-,TRBV5-4,-,CASSLARQNTGELFF,TGTGCCAGCAGCTTGGCAAGACAGAACACCGGGGAGCTGTTTTTT
TRBJ2-7,13,-,TRBV5-1,-,CASSLLASYEQYF,TGCGCCAGCAGCTTGCTAGCCAGCTACGAGCAGTACTTC
TRBJ1-5,15,-,TRBV2,-,CASSETYGDWEPQHF,TGTGCCAGCAGTGAAACATATGGGGACTGGGAGCCCCAGCATTTT
TRBJ2-3,16,TRBD2,TRBV7-9,once,CASRVVAGALSGTQYF,TGTGCCAGCAGAGTAGTAGCGGGAGCGCTGAGTGGTACGCAGTATTTT
TRBJ2-2,14,-,TRBV18,-,CASSPPSSTGELFF,TGTGCCAGCTCACCACCTTCCAGCACCGGGGAGCTGTTTTTT
TRBJ2-3,15,TRBD2,TRBV5-1,-,CASSLLAGNTDTQYF,TGCGCCAGCAGCTTGCTAGCGGGAAACACAGATACGCAGTATTTT
TRBJ2-7,16,-,TRBV13,-,CASSLWKSDQFYEQYF,TGTGCCAGCAGCTTATGGAAGAGCGATCAGTTCTACGAGCAGTACTTC
TRBJ2-1,18,TRBD2,TRBV30,-,CAWSVRLGKLAGYNEQFF,TGTGCCTGGAGTGTACGGTTGGGGAAGCTAGCGGGCTACAATGAGCAGTTCTTC
TRBJ2-7,18,-,TRBV4-2,-,CASSQEIQVSVDSYEQYF,TGTGCCAGCAGCCAGGAAATTCAGGTATCGGTCGACTCCTACGAGCAGTACTTC
TRBJ2-7,16,TRBD2,TRBV19,once,CASSTYASGGSYEQYF,TGTGCCAGTAGTACCTACGCTAGCGGGGGCTCCTACGAGCAGTACTTC
TRBJ2-5,11,-,TRBV7-6,-,CASSGGVAQYF,TGTGCCAGCAGCGGAGGGGTGGCCCAGTACTTC
TRBJ2-1,13,TRBD2,TRBV5-1,-,CASRLAGYNEQFF,TGCGCCAGCAGGCTAGCGGGGTACAATGAGCAGTTCTTC
TRBJ1-2,14,TRBD1,TRBV6-5,-,CASTQGGNLYGYTF,TGTGCCAGCACCCAAGGGGGCAATCTCTATGGCTACACCTTC
TRBJ2-7,13,-,TRBV5-1,-,CASSSTAGSEQYF,TGCGCCAGCAGCTCTACTGCGGGGAGCGAGCAGTACTTC
TRBJ2-3,14,TRBD1,TRBV19,once,CASMEGGGQGSAYF,TGTGCCAGTATGGAAGGTGGGGGACAGGGTTCCGCGTATTTT
TRBJ1-1,15,-,TRBV5-1,-,CASSLTTGANTEAFF,TGCGCCAGCAGCCTCACGACAGGCGCGAACACTGAAGCTTTCTTT
TRBJ2-7,15,-,TRBV5-1,-,CASSVTGTDSYEQYF,TGCGCCAGCAGTGTCACCGGGACCGATAGTTACGAGCAGTACTTC
TRBJ1-1,16,-,TRBV14,medium-sized,CASSQALTGPFSEAFF,TGTGCCAGCAGCCAAGCCCTCACAGGGCCCTTTTCTGAAGCTTTCTTT
TRBJ2-1,12,-,TRBV2,-,CATFSSGVEQFF,TGTGCCACCTTTTCGTCGGGAGTTGAGCAGTTCTTC
TRBJ2-3,14,TRBD2,TRBV6-1,-,CASSVLAGADTQYF,TGTGCCAGCAGTGTTCTAGCGGGAGCAGATACGCAGTATTTT
TRBJ2-3,13,-,TRBV29-1,few,CSVEPLGTDTQYF,TGCAGCGTTGAACCGCTAGGCACAGATACGCAGTATTTT
TRBJ2-2,15,-,TRBV5-1,-,CASSLGPTNTGELFF,TGCGCCAGCAGCTTGGGGCCAACAAACACCGGGGAGCTGTTTTTT
TRBJ2-3,14,-,TRBV6-4,once,CASSDSVETDTQYF,TGTGCCAGCAGTGACTCGGTCGAAACAGATACGCAGTATTTT
TRBJ2-1,14,-,TRBV7-3,-,CASSLDSYYNEQFF,TGTGCCAGCAGCCTCGACTCCTACTACAATGAGCAGTTCTTC
TRBJ2-7,16,-,TRBV21-1,-,CASSRRHRDRGYEQYF,TGTGCCAGCAGCAGAAGGCATCGGGACAGGGGATACGAGCAGTACTTC
TRBJ1-2,18,-,TRBV28,once,CASSPRKTGLKPNYGYTF,TGTGCCAGCAGTCCGAGAAAGACAGGACTGAAACCTAACTATGGCTACACCTTC
TRBJ2-1,15,TRBD2,TRBV7-6,-,CASSLGTGRAGEQFF,TGTGCCAGCAGCTTAGGTACCGGGAGGGCCGGGGAGCAGTTCTTC